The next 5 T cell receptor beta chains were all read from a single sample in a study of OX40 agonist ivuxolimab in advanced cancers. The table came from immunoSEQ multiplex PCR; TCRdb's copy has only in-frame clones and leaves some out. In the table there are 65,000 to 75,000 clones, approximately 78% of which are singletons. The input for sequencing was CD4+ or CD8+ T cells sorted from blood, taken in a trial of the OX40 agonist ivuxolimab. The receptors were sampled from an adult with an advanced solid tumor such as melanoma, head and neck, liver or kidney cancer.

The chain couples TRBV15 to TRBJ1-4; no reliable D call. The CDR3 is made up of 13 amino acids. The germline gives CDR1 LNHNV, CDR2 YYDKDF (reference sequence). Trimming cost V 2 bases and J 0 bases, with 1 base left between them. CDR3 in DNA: TGTGCCACCAGCAGAACAACTAATGAAAAACTGTTTTTT. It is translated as CATSRTTNEKLFF.

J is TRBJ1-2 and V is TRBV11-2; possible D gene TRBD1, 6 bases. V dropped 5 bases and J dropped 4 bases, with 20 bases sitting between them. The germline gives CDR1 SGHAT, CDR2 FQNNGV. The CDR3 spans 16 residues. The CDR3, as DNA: TGTGCCAGCAGCCACGATTCGGGGGGGGCGCGCTATGGCTACACCTTC. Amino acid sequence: CASSHDSGGARYGYTF.

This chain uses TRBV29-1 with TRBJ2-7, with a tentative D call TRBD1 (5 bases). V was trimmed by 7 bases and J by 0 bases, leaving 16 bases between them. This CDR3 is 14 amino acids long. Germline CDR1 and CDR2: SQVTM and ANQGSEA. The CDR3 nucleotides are TGCAGCGCCATGACAGAGGTGAGCTCCTACGAGCAGTACGTC. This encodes CSAMTEVSSYEQYV.

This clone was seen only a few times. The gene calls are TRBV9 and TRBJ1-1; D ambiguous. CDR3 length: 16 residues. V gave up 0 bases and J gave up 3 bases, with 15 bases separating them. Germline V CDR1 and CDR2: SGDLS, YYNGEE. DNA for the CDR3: TGTGCCAGCAGCGTAGGGCGCGCGGTGAGGTACACTGAAGCTTTCTTT. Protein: CASSVGRAVRYTEAFF.

The CDR3, as DNA: TGTGCCAGCAGCGATAGTCGACAGGGAGGTGGCAATCAGCCCCAGCATTTT. Translation gives CASSDSRQGGGNQPQHF. J is TRBJ1-5 and V is TRBV25-1; 7 positions agree with TRBD1. Germline loops: CDR1 MGHDK, CDR2 SYGVNS. The CDR3 sequence is 17 residues long. Trimming removed 6 bases from V and 2 bases from J; junction bases left unmatched: 13.